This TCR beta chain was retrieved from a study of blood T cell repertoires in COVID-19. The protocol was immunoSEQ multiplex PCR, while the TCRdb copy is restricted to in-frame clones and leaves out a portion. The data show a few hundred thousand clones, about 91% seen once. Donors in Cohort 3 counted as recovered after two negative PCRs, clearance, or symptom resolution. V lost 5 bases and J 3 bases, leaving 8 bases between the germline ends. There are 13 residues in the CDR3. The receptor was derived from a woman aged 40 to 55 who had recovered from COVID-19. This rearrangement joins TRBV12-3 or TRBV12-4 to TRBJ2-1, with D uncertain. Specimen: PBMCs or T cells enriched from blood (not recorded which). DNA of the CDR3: TGTGCCAGCAGTATACAGTTCTACAATGAGCAGTTCTTC. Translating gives CASSIQFYNEQFF.